This T cell receptor (beta chain) derives from a study of shared clonotypes between healthy human individuals. The assay was immunoSEQ multiplex PCR, and TCRdb's table has in-frame clones only and misses some. Altogether around 990,000 clones are present, approximately 80% being singletons, with the ten largest covering roughly 0.83%. The sample was memory CD4+ T cells from PBMCs. The subset is: CD45RA-negative fraction. The clonotype originates from a man aged 18 to 30 in good health. Some clones in this sample may be carry-over from other donors' samples.

The CDR3 nucleotides are TGTGCCAGCAGCTTCTCCAGGAGAGTGAACACTGAAGCTTTCTTT. Amino acids: CASSFSRRVNTEAFF. The chain recombines TRBV5-4 with TRBJ1-1; D remains unclear. This CDR3 has 15 amino acids. Trimming cost V 2 bases and J 0 bases, with 11 bases left between them. Germline CDR1 SGHNT, CDR2 YYREEE (reference sequence).